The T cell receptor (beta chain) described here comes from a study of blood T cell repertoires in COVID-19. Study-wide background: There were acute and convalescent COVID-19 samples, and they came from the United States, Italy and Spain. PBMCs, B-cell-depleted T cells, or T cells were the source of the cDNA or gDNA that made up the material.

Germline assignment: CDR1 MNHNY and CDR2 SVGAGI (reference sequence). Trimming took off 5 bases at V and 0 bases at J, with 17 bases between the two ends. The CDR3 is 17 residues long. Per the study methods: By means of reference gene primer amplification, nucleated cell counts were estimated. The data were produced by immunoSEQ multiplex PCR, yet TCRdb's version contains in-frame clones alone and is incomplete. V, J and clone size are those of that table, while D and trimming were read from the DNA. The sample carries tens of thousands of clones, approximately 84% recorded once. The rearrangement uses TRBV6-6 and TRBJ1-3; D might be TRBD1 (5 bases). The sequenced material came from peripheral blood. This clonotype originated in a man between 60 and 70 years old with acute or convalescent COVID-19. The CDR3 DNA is TGTGCCAGCAGTCATGGCCAGGGATGGTCCTCTGGAAACACCATATATTTT. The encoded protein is CASSHGQGWSSGNTIYF.